The 29 T cell receptor beta chains given below trace back to one sample, sequenced in a study of cytomegalovirus exposure and HLA in healthy donors (dated by TCRdb to between 2016 and 2019). Libraries were constructed by the immunoSEQ multiplex PCR assay. For the multiplex PCR, a mixture combining 60 forward primers for TCR Vbeta segments and 13 reverse primers for TCR Jbeta segments was used. Drawn from immuneACCESS, this table holds only the in-frame rearrangements with V and J called that TCRdb kept. Clones are partly lost; checked studies trace under half to an unresolved V gene and leave the rest unexplained. The sample table includes fewer than 50,000 clones. The ten largest make up approximately 8.8% of the sample. The sequenced sample was PBMCs. The receptors stem from a male donor in good health and CMV-seronegative.

The chain has TRBV7-2 and TRBJ2-3, with D uncertain. This CDR3 comprises 9 residues. V shed 4 bases and J shed 10 bases, with 3 bases lying between them. Germline CDR1 is SGHTA and CDR2 is FQGNSA. CDR3 sequence: CASSSSQYF. Here the CDR3 DNA reads TGTGCCAGCAGCTCATCGCAGTATTTT. Using reference TRBV7-2 and TRBJ2-3 for the parts outside the CDR3, the full variable domain is GAGVSQSPSNKVTEKGKDVELRCDPISGHTALYWYRQSLGQGLEFLIYFQGNSAPDKSGLPSDRFSAERTGGSVSTLTIQRTQQEDSAVYLCASSSSQYFGPGTRLTVL.

J is TRBJ2-7 and V is TRBV4-1, with D possibly being TRBD1 (6 bases). With 1 base removed from V and 3 bases from J, the gap between germline ends came to 13 bases. The germline gives CDR1 MGHRA, CDR2 YSYEKL. CDR3 length: 15 residues. The CDR3 nucleotides are TGCGCCAGCAGCCAAGGGCCAGGGGTAGGCTACGAGCAGTACTTC. Translating it yields CASSQGPGVGYEQYF.

The chain is built from TRBV27 and TRBJ2-1, with TRBD1 matching over 10 bases. The germline CDR1 and CDR2 sequences are MNHEY and SMNVEV (reference sequence). Trimming at V came to 2 bases and at J to 6 bases, leaving 7 bases not matched to a gene. There are 16 residues in the CDR3. This chain's CDR3 is CASSLIGTGDSNEQFF. CDR3 DNA: TGTGCCAGCAGTTTAATAGGGACAGGGGACAGCAATGAGCAGTTCTTC.

The rearrangement uses TRBV5-1 and TRBJ1-1, with TRBD1 matching over 7 bases. This CDR3 is built from 18 residues. CDR1 and CDR2 (germline): SGHRS, YFSETQ. V dropped 2 bases and J dropped 3; count of bases not matched to a gene: 16. The CDR3 coding sequence is TGCGCCAGCAGCTTAACCACGGGACAGTCGCGCCCCCACACTGAAGCTTTCTTT. It translates to CASSLTTGQSRPHTEAFF.

The gene calls are TRBV11-2 and TRBJ2-3; 14 positions match TRBD2. This CDR3 is built from 15 residues. CDR1 and CDR2 from the germline V gene are SGHAT and FQNNGV. J gave up 4 bases and V 3 bases, and 0 bases lay outside the gene matches. Written as DNA, the CDR3 is TGTGCCAGCAGCTTGGGACTAGCGGGAGCAGATACGCAGTATTTT. Translated, it gives CASSLGLAGADTQYF.

A note on this clone: The sample carries other DNA sequences with the same CDR3. V gene TRBV29-1 combines with J gene TRBJ1-4, with TRBD1 matching over 8 bases. Germline V gene sequence: CDR1 SQVTM, CDR2 ANQGSEA. The CDR3 runs 12 residues. V lost 7 bases to trimming and J lost 7 bases; unmatched junction nucleotides: 5. For the CDR3, the DNA is TGCAGCGCTGGGACAGGACGTGAAAAACTGTTTTTT. It codes for CSAGTGREKLFF.

The chain combines TRBV18 with TRBJ1-5, with TRBD1 matching over 12 bases. The germline V gene has CDR1 KGHSH and CDR2 LQKENI. V was clipped by 3 bases and J by 5 bases; unmatched bases: 5. This CDR3 spans 16 amino acids. In DNA, the CDR3 is TGTGCCAGCTCACCTTGGGACAGGGGGCCCTATCAGCCCCAGCATTTT. Translating it yields CASSPWDRGPYQPQHF.

This sequence joins TRBV4-3 and TRBJ2-7; D possibly corresponds to TRBD1 (6 bases). The germline V gene has CDR1 LGHNA and CDR2 YSLEER. This CDR3 comprises 13 residues. The ends were cut back, 3 bases at V and 4 bases at J, with 10 bases in the middle. The CDR3 DNA follows: TGCGCCAGCAGCCAGGTCCAGGGGTACGAGCAGTACTTC. This sequence encodes CASSQVQGYEQYF.

The chain links TRBV18 to TRBJ2-3; 11 nucleotides align to TRBD2. CDR1 is KGHSH, CDR2 LQKENI, per germline. The ends lost 3 bases at V and 5 bases at J; junction bases unmatched: 7. The CDR3 loop spans 16 amino acids. DNA for the CDR3: TGTGCCAGCTCACCTCCTAGCGGGAGGAGGCGAGATACGCAGTATTTT. Residues: CASSPPSGRRRDTQYF.

The V call is TRBV7-9, the J call TRBJ2-7; TRBD2 matches at 9 bases. The CDR3 has 17 residues. V lost 1 base, J lost 4 bases, and 11 bases stayed unmatched. CDR1 and CDR2 from the germline V gene are SEHNR and FQNEAQ (reference sequence). The CDR3 nucleotides read TGTGCCAGCAGCTTAGGATTAGCGGGAGATAAAGCGTACGAGCAGTACTTC. It yields the protein CASSLGLAGDKAYEQYF.

The V and J genes are TRBV6-5 and TRBJ2-1; TRBD2 matches at 9 bases. Trimming at V came to 8 bases and at J to 7 bases, leaving 9 bases not matched to a gene. CDR1 and CDR2 from the germline V gene are MNHEY and SVGAGI. The CDR3 consists of 14 residues. For the CDR3, the DNA is TGTGCCAGCCGATTAGCGGGAGTGCGGAATGAGCAGTTCTTC. This encodes CASRLAGVRNEQFF.

The chain combines TRBV10-1 with TRBJ2-7; possible D gene TRBD1, 5 bases. CDR3 length: 14 residues. The V gene's germline CDR1 is WNHNN and CDR2 SYGVQD (reference sequence). The V end lost 8 bases, the J end lost 2 bases, and 16 bases lay between the germline ends. CDR3 in DNA: TGCGCCAGCTTAGTAGGCGGCAGGGCCTACGAGCAGTACTTC. This gives the protein CASLVGGRAYEQYF.

This chain joins TRBV19 and TRBJ2-1; maybe TRBD2 (6 bases). V shed 4 bases and J shed 9 bases, with 13 bases lying between them. CDR1 and CDR2 from the germline V gene are LNHDA and SQIVND (reference sequence). The CDR3 covers 13 residues. The CDR3 region has the DNA TGTGCCAGTAGTACCCGACTAGTTGGTGAGCAGTTCTTC. Translating it yields CASSTRLVGEQFF.

This chain joins TRBV4-2 and TRBJ2-1; weak D call: TRBD2 (7 bases). The CDR3 spans 15 residues. CDR1 is LGHNA, CDR2 YNFKEQ, per germline. The V end lost 1 base, the J end lost 9 bases, and 16 bases lay between the germline ends. CDR3 in DNA: TGTGCCAGCAGCCAAGGGCGTTCCGGGGGGCGTGAGCAGTTCTTC. Amino acid sequence: CASSQGRSGGREQFF.

This rearrangement joins TRBV6-6 to TRBJ1-1; D possibly corresponds to TRBD1 (6 bases). The CDR3 contains 14 residues. V gave up 5 bases and J gave up 1 base, with 11 bases separating them. Germline-derived CDR1 and CDR2 are MNHNY and SVGAGI (reference sequence). The CDR3, as DNA: TGTGCCAGCAGTCAATACAGGGAGAACACTGAAGCTTTCTTT. Encoded protein: CASSQYRENTEAFF.

The chain recombines TRBV5-1 with TRBJ1-3; 9 bases match TRBD1. The germline V gene encodes CDR1 SGHRS and CDR2 YFSETQ. The CDR3 is 16 residues long. J lost 1 base, V lost 0 bases, and 2 bases had no gene match. The CDR3 sequence is CASSLGQGGSGNTIYF. The CDR3, as DNA: TGCGCCAGCAGCTTGGGACAGGGGGGGTCTGGAAACACCATATATTTT.

The V gene is TRBV6-5, the J gene TRBJ1-1, with D hard to call. The V and J ends lost 5 bases and 1 base respectively, with 11 bases between them. The CDR3 spans 14 residues. Germline values: CDR1 MNHEY, CDR2 SVGAGI. Here the CDR3 reads CASSPETGNTEAFF. The DNA for the CDR3 is TGTGCCAGCAGTCCAGAAACGGGGAACACTGAAGCTTTCTTT.

The CDR3 loop reads CASSLWASGSVDEQFF. CDR3 nucleotide sequence: TGTGCCAGCAGTTTATGGGCTAGCGGGAGCGTGGATGAGCAGTTCTTC. The J gene is TRBJ2-1, the V gene TRBV27, with 10 positions matching TRBD2. Per germline, CDR1 MNHEY and CDR2 SMNVEV (reference sequence). J was trimmed by 8 bases and V by 1 base; bases with no gene match: 8. CDR3 length: 16 amino acids.

The chain employs TRBV7-6 and TRBJ2-1, with D possibly matching TRBD2 (5 bases). The V end lost 10 bases, the J end lost 6 bases, and 16 bases lay between the germline ends. The CDR3 contains 13 residues. Germline CDR1 SGHVS, CDR2 FNYEAQ. The CDR3 sequence: CAISGYRGNEQFF. CDR3 DNA sequence: TGTGCCATCTCGGGATATCGGGGCAATGAGCAGTTCTTC.

The genes are TRBV2 and TRBJ2-1; TRBD1 might be the D (5 bases). V lost 3 bases and J 4 bases, leaving 19 bases between the germline ends. The CDR3 covers 17 residues. Germline values: CDR1 SNHLY, CDR2 FYNNEI. DNA for the CDR3: TGTGCCAGCAGTGATGCCTCCGGACCAGGGCTGTACAATGAGCAGTTCTTC. Its translation: CASSDASGPGLYNEQFF. The whole variable domain, filled in from reference TRBV2 and TRBJ2-1, reads EPEVTQTPSHQVTQMGQEVILRCVPISNHLYFYWYRQILGQKVEFLVSFYNNEISEKSEIFDDQFSVERPDGSNFTLKIRSTKLEDSAMYFCASSDASGPGLYNEQFFGPGTRLTVL.

The V gene is TRBV5-3, the J gene TRBJ1-5; 8 nucleotides line up with TRBD1. TRBV5-3 is known as an ORF, though its function is uncertain. Losses at the gene ends were 6 bases for V and 5 bases for J; bases not matched to a gene: 1. CDR3 size: 12 residues. Here the CDR3 reads CARKTGDQPQHF. The CDR3 nucleotides read TGTGCCAGAAAGACAGGGGATCAGCCCCAGCATTTT.

This sequence joins TRBV2 and TRBJ2-7; D perhaps matches TRBD1 (5 bases). Trimming left V 8 bases short and J 3 bases short, with 11 bases between. CDR3 length equals 12 residues. Germline V gene sequence: CDR1 SNHLY, CDR2 FYNNEI. The CDR3, as DNA: TGTGCCAGCTCCTGGCAGGGCTACGAGCAGTACTTC. Protein product: CASSWQGYEQYF.

V usage is TRBV10-1 and J usage is TRBJ1-2, with 9 bases fitting TRBD1. The CDR3 covers 15 residues. V gave up 6 bases and J gave up 0 bases; unmatched junction bases: 5. Germline values: CDR1 WNHNN, CDR2 SYGVQD (reference sequence). CDR3 coding DNA: TGCGCCAGCAGGCGGGACAGGGCCCCTAACTATGGCTACACCTTC. Its translation is CASRRDRAPNYGYTF.

This chain links TRBV7-8 with TRBJ1-1, with TRBD1 matching over 8 bases. Germline-derived CDR1 and CDR2 are SGHVS and FQNEAQ. This CDR3 is built from 14 residues. V was pared by 5 bases and J by 4 bases, with 6 bases of the junction left unmatched. Here the CDR3 DNA reads TGTGCCAGCAGCCGGACAGGGTCGTCCACTGAAGCTTTCTTT. It specifies CASSRTGSSTEAFF.

The V call is TRBV7-9, the J call TRBJ2-5; tentative D call: TRBD2 (6 bases). V was shortened by 2 bases and J by 3 bases, with 10 bases between the two germline ends. CDR3 length: 14 residues. The germline V gene has CDR1 SEHNR and CDR2 FQNEAQ (reference sequence). CDR3 sequence reads: CASSLHGGEETQYF. CDR3 bases: TGTGCCAGCAGCTTACATGGCGGGGAAGAGACCCAGTACTTC.

The chain uses TRBV10-3 and TRBJ2-3, with a tentative D call TRBD2 (6 bases). The germline gives CDR1 ENHRY, CDR2 SYGVKD. CDR3 size: 12 residues. V lost 8 bases and J lost 6, with 12 bases in between. The CDR3 here is CAIGSGGDTQYF. CDR3 nucleotide sequence: TGTGCCATCGGTAGCGGTGGGGATACGCAGTATTTT.

This chain connects TRBV9 to TRBJ1-3; D remains ambiguous. The CDR3 has 13 residues. Trimming took 5 bases from V and 0 from J, leaving 6 bases between them. CDR1 and CDR2 from the germline V gene are SGDLS and YYNGEE. CDR3 amino acids: CASSATSGNTIYF. CDR3 DNA sequence: TGTGCCAGCAGTGCTACCTCTGGAAACACCATATATTTT. Full variable domain (missing parts from reference TRBV9 and TRBJ1-3): DSGVTQTPKHLITATGQRVTLRCSPRSGDLSVYWYQQSLDQGLQFLIQYYNGEERAKGNILERFSAQQFPDLHSELNLSSLELGDSALYFCASSATSGNTIYFGEGSWLTVV.

The rearrangement uses TRBV14 and TRBJ2-2, with TRBD2 matching 8 bases. Per the germline V gene, CDR1 is SGHDN and CDR2 is FVKESK. The junction had 17 bases not matched to a gene; V was cut back by 0 bases and J by 2 bases. This CDR3 comprises 21 residues. The CDR3 DNA follows: TGTGCCAGCAGCCAAGACCCTCTGGGTCCGGGAGGGAGGATTAACACCGGGGAGCTGTTTTTT. Residues: CASSQDPLGPGGRINTGELFF.

CDR3 loop: CASGLAGDQPQHF. The DNA for the CDR3 is TGTGCTAGTGGTTTGGCAGGGGATCAGCCCCAGCATTTT. V usage is TRBV12-5 and J usage is TRBJ1-5; a weak D match, TRBD1 (6 bases). The CDR3 consists of 13 residues. V was clipped by 1 base and J by 5 bases, with 6 bases between them. Germline CDR1 reads LGHNT; CDR2 reads FRNRAP. The whole variable domain, remainder taken from reference TRBV12-5 and TRBJ1-5, is DARVTQTPRHKVTEMGQEVTMRCQPILGHNTVFWYRQTMMQGLELLAYFRNRAPLDDSGMPKDRFSAEMPDATLATLKIQPSEPRDSAVYFCASGLAGDQPQHFGDGTRLSIL.